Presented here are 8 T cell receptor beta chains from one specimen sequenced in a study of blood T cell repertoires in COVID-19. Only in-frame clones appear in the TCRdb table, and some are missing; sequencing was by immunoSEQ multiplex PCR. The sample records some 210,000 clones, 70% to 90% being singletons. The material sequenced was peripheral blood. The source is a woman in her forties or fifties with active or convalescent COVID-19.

CDR3 sequence: CASRPSGRITGELFF. The CDR3 DNA is TGTGCCAGCAGACCCAGCGGGAGGATTACCGGGGAGCTGTTTTTT. The chain is built from TRBV7-2 and TRBJ2-2, with 9 bases identical to TRBD2. V lost 6 bases and J lost 5; bases outside the gene matches: 7. The CDR3 extends over 15 amino acids. The germline gives CDR1 SGHTA, CDR2 FQGNSA.

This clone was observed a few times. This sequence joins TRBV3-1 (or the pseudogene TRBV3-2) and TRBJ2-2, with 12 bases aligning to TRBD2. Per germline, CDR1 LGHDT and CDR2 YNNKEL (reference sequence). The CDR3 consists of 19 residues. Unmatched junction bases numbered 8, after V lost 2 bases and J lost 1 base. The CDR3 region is CASSQPLLAGGRNTGELFF. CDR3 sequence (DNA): TGTGCCAGCAGCCAACCCCTCCTAGCGGGGGGGCGGAACACCGGGGAGCTGTTTTTT.

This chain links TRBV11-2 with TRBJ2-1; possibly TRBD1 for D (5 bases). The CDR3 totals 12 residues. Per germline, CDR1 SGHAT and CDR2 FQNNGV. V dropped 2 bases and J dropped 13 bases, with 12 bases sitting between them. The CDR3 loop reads CASSLQAGAQFF. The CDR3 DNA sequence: TGTGCCAGCAGCTTACAGGCTGGGGCACAGTTCTTC. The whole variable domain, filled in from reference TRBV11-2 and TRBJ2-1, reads EAGVAQSPRYKIIEKRQSVAFWCNPISGHATLYWYQQILGQGPKLLIQFQNNGVVDDSQLPKDRFSAERLKGVDSTLKIQPAKLEDSAVYLCASSLQAGAQFFGPGTRLTVL.

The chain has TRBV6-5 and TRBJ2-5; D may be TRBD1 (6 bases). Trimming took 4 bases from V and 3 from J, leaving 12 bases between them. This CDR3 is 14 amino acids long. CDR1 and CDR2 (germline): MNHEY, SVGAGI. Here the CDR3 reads CASSSPGTKETQYF. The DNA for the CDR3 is TGTGCCAGCAGTTCCCCCGGGACAAAAGAGACCCAGTACTTC.

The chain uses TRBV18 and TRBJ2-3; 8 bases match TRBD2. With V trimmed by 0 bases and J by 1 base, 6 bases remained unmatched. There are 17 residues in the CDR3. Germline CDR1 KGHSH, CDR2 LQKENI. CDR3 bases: TGTGCCAGCTCACCACCGGGACTAGGGCTAGGCACAGATACGCAGTATTTT. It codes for CASSPPGLGLGTDTQYF.

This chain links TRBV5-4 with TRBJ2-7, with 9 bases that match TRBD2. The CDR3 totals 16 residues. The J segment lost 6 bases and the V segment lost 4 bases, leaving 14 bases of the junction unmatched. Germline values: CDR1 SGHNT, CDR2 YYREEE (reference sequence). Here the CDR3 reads CASSTPTSGPLIEQYF. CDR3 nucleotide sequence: TGTGCCAGCAGCACCCCGACTAGCGGACCACTGATCGAGCAGTACTTC.

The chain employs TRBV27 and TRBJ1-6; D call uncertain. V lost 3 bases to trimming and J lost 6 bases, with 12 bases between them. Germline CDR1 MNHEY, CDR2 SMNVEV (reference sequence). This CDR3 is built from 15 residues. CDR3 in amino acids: CASSLYDSSNSPLHF. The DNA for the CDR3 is TGTGCCAGCAGTTTGTACGATAGCAGTAATTCACCCCTCCACTTT.

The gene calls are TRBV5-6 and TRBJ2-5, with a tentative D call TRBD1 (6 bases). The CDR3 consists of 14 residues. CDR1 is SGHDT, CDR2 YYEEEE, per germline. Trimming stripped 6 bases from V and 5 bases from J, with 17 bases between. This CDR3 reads CASTSVGGGETQYF. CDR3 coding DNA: TGTGCCAGCACCTCGGTTGGGGGCGGGGAGACCCAGTACTTC.